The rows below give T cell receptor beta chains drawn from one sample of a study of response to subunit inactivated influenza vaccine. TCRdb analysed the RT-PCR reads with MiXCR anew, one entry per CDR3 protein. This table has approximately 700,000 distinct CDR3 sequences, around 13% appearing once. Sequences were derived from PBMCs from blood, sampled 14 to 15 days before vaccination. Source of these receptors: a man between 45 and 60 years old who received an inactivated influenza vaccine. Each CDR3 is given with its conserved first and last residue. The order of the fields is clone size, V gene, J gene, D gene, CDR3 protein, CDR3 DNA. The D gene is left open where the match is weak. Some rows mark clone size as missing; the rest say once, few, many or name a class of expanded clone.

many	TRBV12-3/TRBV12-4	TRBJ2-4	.	CASSKMGLGIAKNIQYF	TGTGCCAGCAGTAAAATGGGTCTCGGCATAGCCAAAAACATTCAGTACTTC
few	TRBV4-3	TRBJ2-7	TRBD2	CASSQDLGGLIAGEKNEQYF	TGCGCCAGCAGCCAAGATCTCGGAGGGTTGATAGCGGGGGAGAAAAACGAGCAGTACTTC
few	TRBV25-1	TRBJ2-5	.	CASSGRGAQETQYF	TGTGCCAGCAGTGGACGCGGGGCGCAAGAGACCCAGTACTTC
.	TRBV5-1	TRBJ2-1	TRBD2	CASSARGGRGGAYNEQFF	TGCGCCAGCAGCGCCCGGGGAGGGCGCGGGGGAGCTTACAATGAGCAGTTCTTC
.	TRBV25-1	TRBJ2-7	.	CASSEIDSYEQYF	TGTGCCAGCAGTGAAATCGATTCCTACGAGCAGTACTTC
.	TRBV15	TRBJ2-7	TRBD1	CATSKHRDRGPEQYF	TGTGCCACCAGCAAGCACCGGGACAGGGGGCCCGAGCAGTACTTC
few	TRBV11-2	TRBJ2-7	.	CASSTARGLSYEQYF	TGTGCCAGCAGCACCGCCAGGGGTCTCTCCTACGAGCAGTACTTC
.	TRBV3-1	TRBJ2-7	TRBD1	CASSAFSGTGKVGEQYF	TGTGCCAGCTCCGCGTTTTCCGGGACAGGAAAGGTTGGCGAGCAGTACTTC
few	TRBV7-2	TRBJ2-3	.	CASSFRLGTDTQYF	TGTGCCAGCAGCTTTCGATTGGGCACAGATACGCAGTATTTT
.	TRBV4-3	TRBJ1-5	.	CASSQSPGPNQPQHF	TGCGCCAGCAGCCAATCTCCGGGGCCAAATCAGCCCCAGCATTTT
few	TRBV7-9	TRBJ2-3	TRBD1	CASSFQGVLTDTQYF	TGTGCCAGCAGCTTTCAGGGGGTCCTCACAGATACGCAGTATTTT
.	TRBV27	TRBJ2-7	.	CASSPRGAGSNEQYF	TGTGCCAGCAGCCCCAGGGGGGCAGGGTCAAACGAGCAGTACTTC
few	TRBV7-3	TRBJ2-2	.	CASSLTRDTADTGELFF	TGTGCCAGCAGCCTCACCCGGGACACGGCAGACACCGGGGAGCTGTTTTTT
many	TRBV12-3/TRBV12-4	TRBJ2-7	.	CASRPTVSYEQYF	TGTGCCAGCAGACCGACAGTCTCCTACGAGCAGTACTTC
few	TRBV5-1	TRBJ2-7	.	CASSLGKDIYEQYF	TGCGCCAGCAGCCTGGGAAAGGATATCTACGAGCAGTACTTC
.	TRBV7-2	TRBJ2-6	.	CASTGFGANVLTF	TGTGCCAGCACAGGTTTTGGGGCCAACGTCCTGACTTTC
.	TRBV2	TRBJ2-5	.	CASAETGRGETQYF	TGTGCCAGCGCCGAAACAGGGCGGGGGGAGACCCAGTACTTC
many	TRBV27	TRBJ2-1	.	CASSLAGVGVSEQFF	TGTGCCAGCAGTTTAGCGGGCGTCGGGGTCAGTGAGCAGTTCTTC
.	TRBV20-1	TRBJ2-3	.	CSARDRVLSTDTQYF	TGCAGTGCTAGAGATCGGGTCTTATCCACAGATACGCAGTATTTT
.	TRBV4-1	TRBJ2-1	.	CASRIRDGYNEQFF	TGCGCCAGCAGAATCCGGGACGGCTACAATGAGCAGTTCTTC
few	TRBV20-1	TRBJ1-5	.	CSAGAGNQPQHF	TGCAGTGCTGGCGCGGGCAATCAGCCCCAGCATTTT
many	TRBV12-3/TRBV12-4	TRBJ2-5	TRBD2	CASSPGRGVGKTQYF	TGTGCCAGCAGTCCCGGGCGGGGGGTCGGGAAGACCCAGTACTTC
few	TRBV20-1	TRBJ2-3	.	CSASGRSSTDTQYF	TGCAGTGCTAGTGGGAGATCTAGCACAGATACGCAGTATTTT
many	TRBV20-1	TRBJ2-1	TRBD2	CSARGAGLAYNEQFF	TGCAGTGCTAGAGGAGCGGGACTAGCCTACAATGAGCAGTTCTTC
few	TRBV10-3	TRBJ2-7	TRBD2	CAISGTSGSYEQYF	TGTGCCATCAGTGGGACTAGCGGGAGTTACGAGCAGTACTTC
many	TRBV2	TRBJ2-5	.	CASARDGQETQYF	TGTGCCTCCGCTCGGGACGGACAAGAGACCCAGTACTTC
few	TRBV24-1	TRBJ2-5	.	CATSFGVGHPQETQYF	TGTGCCACCAGCTTTGGGGTGGGACACCCCCAAGAGACCCAGTACTTC
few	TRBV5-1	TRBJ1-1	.	CASSPNLRGTEAFF	TGCGCCAGCAGCCCAAATTTAAGAGGTACTGAAGCTTTCTTT
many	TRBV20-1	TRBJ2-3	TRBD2	CSASGASGGSTDTQYF	TGCAGTGCTAGCGGGGCTAGCGGGGGTAGCACAGATACGCAGTATTTT
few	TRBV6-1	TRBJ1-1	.	CASSEPGVVTEAFF	TGTGCCAGCAGTGAACCGGGGGTGGTGACTGAAGCTTTCTTT
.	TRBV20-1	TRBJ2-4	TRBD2	CSAPRTSGKAKNIQYF	TGCAGTGCCCCCCGGACTAGCGGGAAGGCCAAAAACATTCAGTACTTC
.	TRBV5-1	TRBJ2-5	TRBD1	CASSLFLWGSERTGHQETQYF	TGCGCCAGCAGCTTGTTTCTGTGGGGGTCGGAGAGGACAGGGCATCAAGAGACCCAGTACTTC
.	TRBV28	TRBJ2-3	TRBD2	CASRPRTSGSTDTQYF	TGTGCCAGCAGACCTAGGACTAGCGGTAGCACAGATACGCAGTATTTT
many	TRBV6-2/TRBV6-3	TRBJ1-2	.	CASSERGAGYGYTF	TGTGCCAGCAGCGAACGAGGGGCAGGCTATGGCTACACCTTC
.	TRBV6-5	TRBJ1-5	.	CASSYSPSQPQHF	TGTGCCAGCAGTTACTCCCCCAGTCAGCCCCAGCATTTT
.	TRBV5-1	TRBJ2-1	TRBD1	CASSLSGTGYDEQFF	TGCGCCAGCAGCCTCTCCGGGACAGGGTACGATGAGCAGTTCTTC
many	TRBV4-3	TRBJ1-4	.	CASSQDTAVLGEKLFF	TGCGCCAGCAGCCAAGATACCGCAGTCCTGGGTGAAAAACTGTTTTTT
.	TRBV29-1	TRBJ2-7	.	CSAQRGSLDEQYF	TGCAGCGCTCAAAGGGGGAGTCTGGACGAGCAGTACTTC
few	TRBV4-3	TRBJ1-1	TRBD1	CASSRGTGRAEAFF	TGCGCCAGCAGCCGGGGGACAGGGAGGGCTGAAGCTTTCTTT
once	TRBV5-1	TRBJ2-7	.	CASSSRGDLRGEQYF	TGCGCCAGCAGCTCCCGAGGAGACTTGCGGGGCGAGCAGTACTTC
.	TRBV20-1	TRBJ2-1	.	CSARDGRFNPGQFF	TGCAGTGCTCGGGACGGGAGATTTAATCCGGGGCAGTTCTTC
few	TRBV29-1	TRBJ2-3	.	CSVEMLGDTQYF	TGCAGCGTTGAGATGTTGGGGGATACGCAGTATTTT
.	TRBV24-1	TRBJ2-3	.	CATGGPGGTDTQYF	TGTGCCACCGGGGGGCCGGGGGGCACAGATACGCAGTATTTT
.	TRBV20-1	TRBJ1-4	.	CSASAGVVGEKLFF	TGCAGTGCTAGCGCCGGGGTAGTCGGTGAAAAACTGTTTTTT
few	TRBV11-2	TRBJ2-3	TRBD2	CASSLGKAGNLGTDTQYF	TGTGCCAGCAGCTTAGGTAAAGCGGGAAACCTAGGCACAGATACGCAGTATTTT
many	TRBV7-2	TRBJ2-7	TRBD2	CASSLRPASGGNEQYF	TGTGCCAGCAGCTTAAGGCCGGCTAGCGGGGGTAACGAGCAGTACTTC
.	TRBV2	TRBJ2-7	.	CASSAREQYF	TGTGCCAGCAGTGCTCGGGAGCAGTACTTC
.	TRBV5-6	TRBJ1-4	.	CASSLALRRETNEKLFF	TGTGCCAGCAGCTTGGCCCTTCGGAGGGAAACTAATGAAAAACTGTTTTTT
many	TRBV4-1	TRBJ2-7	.	CASSQVQGNYERYF	TGCGCCAGCAGCCAAGTTCAAGGTAATTACGAGCGGTACTTC
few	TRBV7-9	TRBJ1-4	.	CASSLLSPTNEKLFF	TGTGCCAGCAGCTTACTAAGTCCGACTAATGAAAAACTGTTTTTT